This T cell receptor beta chain is drawn from a study of OX40 agonist ivuxolimab in advanced cancers. Study-wide context: An anti-OX40 (CD134) antibody with agonistic activity, ivuxolimab, was administered to patients. Study-level findings and limits: On average, CD8+ T cells had more expanded clones than CD4+.

For this clone: Its target is not known.

In germline, CDR1 is WSHSY, CDR2 SAAADI. V trimming: 3 bases; J trimming: 7 bases; junction bases outside the gene matches: 9. The length of the CDR3 is 15 residues. TCRdb's copy holds only in-frame clones and misses some; the assay was immunoSEQ multiplex PCR. The sample holds 35,000 to 45,000 clones, about 70% seen once. The clonotype was recovered from an adult with an advanced solid tumor such as melanoma, head and neck, liver or kidney cancer. This specimen consisted of CD4+ or CD8+ T cells sorted from blood, obtained in a trial of the OX40 agonist ivuxolimab. V and J are TRBV10-2 and TRBJ1-2; TRBD1 aligns across 9 bases. The CDR3 sequence: CASSDGDRGSGGYTF. CDR3 bases: TGCGCCAGCAGTGATGGTGACAGGGGGAGTGGTGGCTACACCTTC.